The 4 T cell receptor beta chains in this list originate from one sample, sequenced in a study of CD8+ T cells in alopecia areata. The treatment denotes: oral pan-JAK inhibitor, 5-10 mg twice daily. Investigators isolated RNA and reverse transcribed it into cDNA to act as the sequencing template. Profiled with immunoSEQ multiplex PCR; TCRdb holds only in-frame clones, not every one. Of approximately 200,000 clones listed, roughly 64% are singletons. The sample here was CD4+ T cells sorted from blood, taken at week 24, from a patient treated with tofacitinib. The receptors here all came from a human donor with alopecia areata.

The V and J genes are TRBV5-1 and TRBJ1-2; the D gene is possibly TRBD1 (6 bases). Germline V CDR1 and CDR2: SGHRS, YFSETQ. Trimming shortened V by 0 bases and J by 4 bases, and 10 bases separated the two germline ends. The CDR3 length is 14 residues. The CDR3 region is CASSLGSGVYGYTF. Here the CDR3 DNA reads TGCGCCAGCAGCTTGGGGTCAGGGGTCTATGGCTACACCTTC. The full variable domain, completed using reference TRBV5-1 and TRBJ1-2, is KAGVTQTPRYLIKTRGQQVTLSCSPISGHRSVSWYQQTPGQGLQFLFEYFSETQRNKGNFPGRFSGRQFSNSRSEMNVSTLELGDSALYLCASSLGSGVYGYTFGSGTRLTVV.

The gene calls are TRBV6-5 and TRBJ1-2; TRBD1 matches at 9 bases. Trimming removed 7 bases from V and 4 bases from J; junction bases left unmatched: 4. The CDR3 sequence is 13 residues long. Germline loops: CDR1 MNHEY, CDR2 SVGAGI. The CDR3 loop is CASTKTGGYGYTF. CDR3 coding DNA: TGTGCCAGCACTAAGACAGGGGGCTATGGCTACACCTTC.

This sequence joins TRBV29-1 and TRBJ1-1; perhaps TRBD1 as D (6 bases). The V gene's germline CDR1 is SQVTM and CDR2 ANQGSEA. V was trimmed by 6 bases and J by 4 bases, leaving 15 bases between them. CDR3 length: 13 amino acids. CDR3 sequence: CSVGQQGSTEAFF. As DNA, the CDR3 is TGCAGCGTCGGACAGCAGGGGAGCACTGAAGCTTTCTTT.

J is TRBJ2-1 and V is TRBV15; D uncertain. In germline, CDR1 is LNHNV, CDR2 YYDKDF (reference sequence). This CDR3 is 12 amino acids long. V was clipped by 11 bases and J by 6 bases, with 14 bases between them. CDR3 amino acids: CASTTDFNEQFF. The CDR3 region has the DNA TGTGCCTCCACAACAGATTTCAATGAGCAGTTCTTC.